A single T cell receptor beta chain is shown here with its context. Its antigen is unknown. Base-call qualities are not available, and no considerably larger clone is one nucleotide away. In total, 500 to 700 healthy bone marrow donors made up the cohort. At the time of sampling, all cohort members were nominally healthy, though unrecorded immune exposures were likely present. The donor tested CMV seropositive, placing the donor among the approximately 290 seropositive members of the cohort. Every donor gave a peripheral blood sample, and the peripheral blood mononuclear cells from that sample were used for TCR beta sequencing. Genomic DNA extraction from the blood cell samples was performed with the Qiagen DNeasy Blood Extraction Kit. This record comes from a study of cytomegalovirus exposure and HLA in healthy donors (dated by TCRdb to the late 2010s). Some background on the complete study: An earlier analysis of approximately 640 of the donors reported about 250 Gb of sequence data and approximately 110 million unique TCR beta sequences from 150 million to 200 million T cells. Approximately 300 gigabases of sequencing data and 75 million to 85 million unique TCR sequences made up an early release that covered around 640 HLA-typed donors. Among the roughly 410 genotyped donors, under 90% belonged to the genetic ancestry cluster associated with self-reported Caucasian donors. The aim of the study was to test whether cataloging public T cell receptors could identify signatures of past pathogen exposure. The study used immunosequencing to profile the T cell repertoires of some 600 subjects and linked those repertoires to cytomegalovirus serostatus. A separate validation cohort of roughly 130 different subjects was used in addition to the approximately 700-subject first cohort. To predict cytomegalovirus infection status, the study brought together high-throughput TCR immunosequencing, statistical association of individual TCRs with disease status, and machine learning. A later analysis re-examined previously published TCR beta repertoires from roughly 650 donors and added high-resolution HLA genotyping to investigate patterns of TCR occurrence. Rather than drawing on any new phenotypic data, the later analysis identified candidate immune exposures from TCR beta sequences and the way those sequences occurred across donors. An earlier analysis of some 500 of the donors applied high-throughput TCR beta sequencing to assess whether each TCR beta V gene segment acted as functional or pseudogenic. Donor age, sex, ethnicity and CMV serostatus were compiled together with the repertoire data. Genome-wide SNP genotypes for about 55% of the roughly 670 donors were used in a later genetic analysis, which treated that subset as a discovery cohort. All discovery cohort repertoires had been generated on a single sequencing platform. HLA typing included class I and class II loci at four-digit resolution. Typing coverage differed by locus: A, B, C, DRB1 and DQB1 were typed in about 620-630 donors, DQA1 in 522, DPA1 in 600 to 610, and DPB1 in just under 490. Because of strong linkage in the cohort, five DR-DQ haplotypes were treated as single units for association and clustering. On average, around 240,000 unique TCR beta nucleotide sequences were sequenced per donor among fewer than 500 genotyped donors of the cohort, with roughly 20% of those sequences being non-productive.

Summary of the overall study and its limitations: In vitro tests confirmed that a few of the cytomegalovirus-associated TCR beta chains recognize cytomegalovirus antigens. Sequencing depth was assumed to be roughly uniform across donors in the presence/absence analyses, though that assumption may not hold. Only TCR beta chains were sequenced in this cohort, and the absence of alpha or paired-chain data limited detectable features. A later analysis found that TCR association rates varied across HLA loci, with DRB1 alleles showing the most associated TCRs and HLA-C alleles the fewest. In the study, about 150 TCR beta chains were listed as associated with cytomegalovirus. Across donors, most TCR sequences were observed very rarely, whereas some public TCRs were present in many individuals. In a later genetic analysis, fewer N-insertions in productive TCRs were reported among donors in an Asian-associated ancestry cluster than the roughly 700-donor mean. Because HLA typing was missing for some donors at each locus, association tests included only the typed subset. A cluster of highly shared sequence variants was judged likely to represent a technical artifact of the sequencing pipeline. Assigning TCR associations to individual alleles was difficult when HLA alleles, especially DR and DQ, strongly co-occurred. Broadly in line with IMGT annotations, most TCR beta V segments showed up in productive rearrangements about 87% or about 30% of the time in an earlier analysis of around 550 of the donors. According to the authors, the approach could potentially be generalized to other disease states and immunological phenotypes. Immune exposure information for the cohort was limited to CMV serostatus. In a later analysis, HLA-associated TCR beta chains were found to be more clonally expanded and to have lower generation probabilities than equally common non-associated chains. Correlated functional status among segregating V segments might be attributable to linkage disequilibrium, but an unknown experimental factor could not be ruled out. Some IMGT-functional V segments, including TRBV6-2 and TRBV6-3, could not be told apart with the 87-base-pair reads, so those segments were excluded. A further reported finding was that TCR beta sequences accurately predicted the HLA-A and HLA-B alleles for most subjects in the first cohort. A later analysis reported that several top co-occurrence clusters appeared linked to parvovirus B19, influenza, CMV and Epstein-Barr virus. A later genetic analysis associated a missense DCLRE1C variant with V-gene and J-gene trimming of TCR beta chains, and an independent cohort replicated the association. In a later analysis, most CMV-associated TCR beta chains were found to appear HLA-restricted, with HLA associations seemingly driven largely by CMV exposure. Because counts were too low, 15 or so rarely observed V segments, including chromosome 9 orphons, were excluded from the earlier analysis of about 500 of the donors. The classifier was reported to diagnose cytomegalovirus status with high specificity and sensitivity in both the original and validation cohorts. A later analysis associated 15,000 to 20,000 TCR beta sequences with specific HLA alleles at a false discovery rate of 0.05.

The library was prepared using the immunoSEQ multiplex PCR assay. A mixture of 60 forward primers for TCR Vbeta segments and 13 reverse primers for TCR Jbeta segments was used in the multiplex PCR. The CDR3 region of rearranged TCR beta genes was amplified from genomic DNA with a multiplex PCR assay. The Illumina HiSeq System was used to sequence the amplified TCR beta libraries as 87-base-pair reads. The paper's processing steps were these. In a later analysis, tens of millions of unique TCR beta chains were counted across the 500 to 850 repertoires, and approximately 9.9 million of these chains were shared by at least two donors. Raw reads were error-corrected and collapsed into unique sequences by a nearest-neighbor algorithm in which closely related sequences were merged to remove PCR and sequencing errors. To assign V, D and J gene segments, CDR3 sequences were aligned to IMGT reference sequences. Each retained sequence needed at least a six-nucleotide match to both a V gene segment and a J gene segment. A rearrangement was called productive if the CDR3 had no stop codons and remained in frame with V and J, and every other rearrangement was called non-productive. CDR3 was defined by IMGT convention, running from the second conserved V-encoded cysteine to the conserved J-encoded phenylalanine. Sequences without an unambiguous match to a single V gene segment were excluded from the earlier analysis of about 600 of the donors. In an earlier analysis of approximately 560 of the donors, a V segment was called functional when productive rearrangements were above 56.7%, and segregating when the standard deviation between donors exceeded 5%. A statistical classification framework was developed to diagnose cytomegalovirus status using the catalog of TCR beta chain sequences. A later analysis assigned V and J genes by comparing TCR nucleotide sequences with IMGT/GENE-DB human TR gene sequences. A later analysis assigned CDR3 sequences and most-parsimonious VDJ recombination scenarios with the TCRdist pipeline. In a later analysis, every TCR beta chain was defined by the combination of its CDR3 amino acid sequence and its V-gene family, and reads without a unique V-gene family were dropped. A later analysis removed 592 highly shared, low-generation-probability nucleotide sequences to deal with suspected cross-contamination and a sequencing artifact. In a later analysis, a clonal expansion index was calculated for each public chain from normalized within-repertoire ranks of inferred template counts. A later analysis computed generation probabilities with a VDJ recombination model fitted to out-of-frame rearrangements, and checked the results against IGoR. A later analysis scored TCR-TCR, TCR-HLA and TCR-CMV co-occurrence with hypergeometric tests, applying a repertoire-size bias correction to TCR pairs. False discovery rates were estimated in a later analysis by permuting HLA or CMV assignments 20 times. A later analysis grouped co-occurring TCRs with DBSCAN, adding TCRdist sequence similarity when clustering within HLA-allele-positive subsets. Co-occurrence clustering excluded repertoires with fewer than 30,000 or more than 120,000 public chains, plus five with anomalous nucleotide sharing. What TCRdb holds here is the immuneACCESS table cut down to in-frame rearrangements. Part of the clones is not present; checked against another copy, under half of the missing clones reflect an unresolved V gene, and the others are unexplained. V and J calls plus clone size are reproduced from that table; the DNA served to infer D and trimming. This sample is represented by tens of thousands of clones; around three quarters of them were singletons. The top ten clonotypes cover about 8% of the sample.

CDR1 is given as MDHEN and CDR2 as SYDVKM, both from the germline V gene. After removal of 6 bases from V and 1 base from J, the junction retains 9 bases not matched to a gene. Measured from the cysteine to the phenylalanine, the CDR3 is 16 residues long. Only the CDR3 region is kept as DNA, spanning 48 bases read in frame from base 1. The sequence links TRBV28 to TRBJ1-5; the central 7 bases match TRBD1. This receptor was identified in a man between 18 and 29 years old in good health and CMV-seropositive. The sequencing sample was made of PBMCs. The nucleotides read TGTGCCAGCAGCACTCGACAGGGATTGAGCAATCAGCCCCAGCATTTT. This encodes CASSTRQGLSNQPQHF.